The 18 T cell receptor beta chains reported below all come from one sample, sequenced in a study of shared clonotypes between healthy human individuals. Libraries were prepared by immunoSEQ multiplex PCR; TCRdb keeps only in-frame clonotypes and omits some of them. The sample carries 2 million or so clones, about 95% recorded once. Only CD45RO-negative cells positively selected for CCR7 counted as naive CD8 cells, so terminally differentiated effector memory CD45RA+ cells were excluded. The sequenced material came from naive CD8+ T cells sorted from blood. These receptors came from a man younger than 30 in good health.

In regard to this clone: The sample carries other DNA sequences with the same CDR3. The chain carries TRBV6-5 and TRBJ2-5; perhaps D is TRBD1 or TRBD2 (5 bases each). The CDR3 has 14 residues. V was trimmed by 0 bases and J by 5 bases, leaving 10 bases between them. Looked up from germline, CDR1 is MNHEY and CDR2 is SVGAGI. In DNA form, the CDR3 reads TGTGCCAGCAGTTACTCGGGGGTTCCCGAGACCCAGTACTTC. This gives the protein CASSYSGVPETQYF.

The chain employs TRBV7-9 and TRBJ2-1; D gene ambiguous. The CDR3 is 15 amino acids. CDR1 is SEHNR and CDR2 is FQNEAQ in the germline V gene (reference sequence). The V and J ends lost 0 bases and 6 bases respectively, with 12 bases between them. This CDR3 reads CASSLAQLVFNEQFF. The CDR3 nucleotides read TGTGCCAGCAGCTTAGCCCAACTCGTATTCAATGAGCAGTTCTTC.

This clone was detected only once. Other DNA sequences within the sample encode an identical CDR3. The chain links TRBV7-9 to TRBJ2-1; maybe TRBD2 (6 bases). The CDR3 spans 14 residues. Germline loops: CDR1 SEHNR, CDR2 FQNEAQ (reference sequence). The V and J ends lost 0 bases and 7 bases respectively, with 10 bases between them. CDR3 DNA sequence: TGTGCCAGCAGCTTAGCCGGGGGACTGAATGAGCAGTTCTTC. Its translation: CASSLAGGLNEQFF.

V is TRBV4-1 and J is TRBJ2-7, with no clear D. CDR1 and CDR2 (germline): MGHRA, YSYEKL. The CDR3 totals 14 residues. V was cut by 0 bases and J by 2 bases, with 8 bases left in between. For the CDR3, the DNA is TGCGCCAGCAGCCAAGATGCGACGACCTACGAGCAGTACTTC. It yields the protein CASSQDATTYEQYF.

V gene TRBV9 combines with J gene TRBJ2-1; TRBD1 agrees at 10 bases. V dropped 4 bases and J dropped 5; count of bases not matched to a gene: 6. Germline assignment: CDR1 SGDLS and CDR2 YYNGEE. CDR3 size: 15 residues. The CDR3 protein is CASSLTGQGNNEQFF. CDR3 DNA: TGTGCCAGCAGCCTAACGGGACAGGGGAACAATGAGCAGTTCTTC.

V usage is TRBV27 and J usage is TRBJ2-7, with 9 bases identical to TRBD2. Germline lookup yields CDR1 MNHEY and CDR2 SMNVEV (reference sequence). This CDR3 has 15 amino acids. Trimming removed 5 bases from V and 1 base from J; junction bases left unmatched: 6. CDR3: CASSRTGLASYEQYF. The CDR3 nucleotides are TGTGCCAGCAGTCGGACGGGACTAGCTTCCTACGAGCAGTACTTC.

This chain joins TRBV6-1 and TRBJ2-1, with 11 positions matching TRBD2. The V segment lost 6 bases and the J segment 6 bases; nucleotides outside the gene matches: 1. CDR3 size: 13 residues. Germline V gene data show CDR1 as MNHNS and CDR2 as SASEGT. This chain's CDR3 is CASSLAGGNEQFF. CDR3 nucleotide sequence: TGTGCCAGCAGCCTAGCGGGAGGCAATGAGCAGTTCTTC.

The genes are TRBV27 and TRBJ2-2, with 11 bases lining up with TRBD2. J gave up 7 bases and V 2 bases, and 9 bases lay outside the gene matches. The length of the CDR3 is 17 residues. Germline CDR1 is MNHEY and CDR2 is SMNVEV (reference sequence). CDR3 nucleotide sequence: TGTGCCAGCAGTTTACTCCTAGCGGGAGGAATCCGCGGGGAGCTGTTTTTT. Its protein product is CASSLLLAGGIRGELFF.

This sequence joins TRBV6-5 and TRBJ2-1, with D perhaps matching TRBD1 or TRBD2 (6 bases each). The CDR3 spans 14 residues. With 0 bases removed from V and 10 bases from J, the gap between germline ends came to 13 bases. Per germline, CDR1 MNHEY and CDR2 SVGAGI. As DNA, the CDR3 is TGTGCCAGCAGTTACTCTATGGGGGGCGAAGAGCAGTTCTTC. It is translated as CASSYSMGGEEQFF.

The chain couples TRBV4-1 to TRBJ2-7; 14 bases match TRBD2. V shed 0 bases, J shed 4 bases, and the junction held 5 bases outside the gene matches. Per germline, CDR1 MGHRA and CDR2 YSYEKL. This CDR3 spans 17 amino acids. CDR3: CASSQEGLAGAKYEQYF. The DNA for the CDR3 is TGCGCCAGCAGCCAAGAGGGACTAGCGGGAGCGAAGTACGAGCAGTACTTC.

With respect to this clone: Other DNA sequences in this sample translate to the same CDR3. The V call is TRBV12-5, the J call TRBJ2-7; D is uncertain. CDR1 is LGHNT, CDR2 FRNRAP, per germline. Deletions cut 3 bases from V and 2 bases from J, with 2 bases between. This CDR3 contains 11 residues. CDR3 region: CASGLTYEQYF. The CDR3 DNA is TGTGCTAGTGGTTTAACCTACGAGCAGTACTTC.

V and J are TRBV6-5 and TRBJ1-2; unclear D gene. Trimming took off 3 bases at V and 4 bases at J, with 9 bases between the two ends. This CDR3 has 13 amino acids. Germline values: CDR1 MNHEY, CDR2 SVGAGI. CDR3 sequence: CASSYENSYGYTF. CDR3 DNA sequence: TGTGCCAGCAGTTATGAGAATTCCTATGGCTACACCTTC.

The rearrangement links TRBV23-1 to TRBJ1-6; D gene unclear. TRBV23-1 is assigned to the ORF class and has an uncertain function. Trimming cost V 7 bases and J 7 bases, with 29 bases left between them. This CDR3 contains 19 residues. The CDR3 spells CASNPKDEGDCLENSPLHF. CDR3 nucleotides: TGCGCCAGCAACCCTAAGGACGAAGGAGATTGCCTCGAGAATTCACCCCTCCACTTT.

The J gene is TRBJ2-2, the V gene TRBV19; D uncertain. The CDR3 has 20 amino acids. V was shortened by 5 bases and J by 0 bases, with 25 bases between the two germline ends. Per the germline V gene, CDR1 is LNHDA and CDR2 is SQIVND (reference sequence). The CDR3 DNA reads as TGTGCCAGTAGTTCCTCGGTCATAGGTAGGGAAATACCGAACACCGGGGAGCTGTTTTTT. Its translation: CASSSSVIGREIPNTGELFF.

V and J are TRBV5-6 and TRBJ2-3; tentative D call: TRBD2 (5 bases). CDR3 size: 19 residues. The germline V gene has CDR1 SGHDT and CDR2 YYEEEE. The V and J ends lost 5 bases and 0 bases respectively, with 25 bases between them. The chain's CDR3 is CASSVNREGPRISTDTQYF. The CDR3 region has the DNA TGTGCCAGCAGTGTAAACCGGGAAGGCCCAAGGATTAGCACAGATACGCAGTATTTT. Supplemented by reference TRBV5-6 and TRBJ2-3, the full variable domain reads DAGVTQSPTHLIKTRGQQVTLRCSPKSGHDTVSWYQQALGQGPQFIFQYYEEEERQRGNFPDRFSGHQFPNYSSELNVNALLLGDSALYLCASSVNREGPRISTDTQYFGPGTRLTVL.

The chain recombines TRBV5-4 with TRBJ1-2, with 9 bases fitting TRBD1. V shed 4 bases and J 6 bases; nucleotides not matched to a gene: 13. CDR1 SGHNT and CDR2 YYREEE come from the germline V gene (reference sequence). This CDR3 has 16 residues. CDR3 in DNA: TGTGCCAGCAGCCGATGGTCGTGGGACAGGGATAATGGCTACACCTTC. Its protein product is CASSRWSWDRDNGYTF.

This chain uses TRBV18 with TRBJ2-7; 7 bases line up with TRBD2. The CDR3 is 15 amino acids. Germline CDR1 KGHSH, CDR2 LQKENI. The trim removed 0 bases at V and 7 bases at J, leaving 9 bases unmatched. CDR3 bases: TGTGCCAGCTCACCACCGGGGGAGGGGAGTTGGGAGCAGTACTTC. This encodes CASSPPGEGSWEQYF.

This clone came up once. The chain recombines TRBV27 with TRBJ2-7, with D unclear. Trimming removed 4 bases from V and 7 bases from J, with 11 bases in between. Looked up from germline, CDR1 is MNHEY and CDR2 is SMNVEV (reference sequence). The CDR3 is 12 amino acids. DNA for the CDR3: TGTGCCAGCAGTTACCCCCTGGGGGAGCAGTACTTC. This translates into CASSYPLGEQYF.